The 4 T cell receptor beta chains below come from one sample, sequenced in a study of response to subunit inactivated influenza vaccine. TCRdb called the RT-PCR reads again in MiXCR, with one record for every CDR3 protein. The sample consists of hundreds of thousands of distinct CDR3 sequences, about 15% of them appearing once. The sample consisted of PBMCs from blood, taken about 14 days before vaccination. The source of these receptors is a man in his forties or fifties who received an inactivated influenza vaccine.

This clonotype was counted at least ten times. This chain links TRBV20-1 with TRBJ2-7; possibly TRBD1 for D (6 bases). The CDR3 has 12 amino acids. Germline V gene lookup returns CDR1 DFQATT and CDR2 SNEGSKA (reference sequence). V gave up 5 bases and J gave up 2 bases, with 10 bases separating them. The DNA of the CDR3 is TGCAGTGCTCCGACAGGAGCCTACGAGCAGTACTTC. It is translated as CSAPTGAYEQYF.

The CDR3 nucleotides read TGTGCCAGCAGGGAACCGAACACTGAAGCTTTCTTT. It codes for CASREPNTEAFF. The chain joins TRBV28 to TRBJ1-1; no firm D call. Germline values: CDR1 MDHEN, CDR2 SYDVKM. This CDR3 region has 12 residues. V was pared by 6 bases and J by 1 base, with 6 bases between.

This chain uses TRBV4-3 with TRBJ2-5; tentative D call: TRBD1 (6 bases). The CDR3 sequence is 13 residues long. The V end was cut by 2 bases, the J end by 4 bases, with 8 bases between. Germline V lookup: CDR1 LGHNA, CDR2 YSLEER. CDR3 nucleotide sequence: TGCGCCAGCAGCCAAACAGGGTCAGAGACCCAGTACTTC. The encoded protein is CASSQTGSETQYF.

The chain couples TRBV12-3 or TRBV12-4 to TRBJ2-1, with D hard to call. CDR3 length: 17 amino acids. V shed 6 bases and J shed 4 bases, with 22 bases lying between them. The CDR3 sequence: CASRPAKGTQVYNEQFF. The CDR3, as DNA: TGTGCCAGCAGGCCGGCGAAGGGTACCCAGGTTTACAATGAGCAGTTCTTC.